These 6 T cell receptor beta chains were sequenced from one sample in a study of blood T cell repertoires in COVID-19. Generated by immunoSEQ multiplex PCR, the TCRdb table keeps only in-frame clones and is missing some. The sample has some 130,000 clones; about 86% are singletons. Sequenced input: PBMCs or T cells enriched from blood (not recorded which). All receptors derive from a middle-aged man with acute COVID-19.

The DNA of the CDR3 is TGTGCCATCCAACGAGGGGGCCAAGAGACCCAGTACTTC. It is translated as CAIQRGGQETQYF. The genes are TRBV10-3 and TRBJ2-5; D possibly corresponds to TRBD1 (6 bases). Germline V gene data show CDR1 as ENHRY and CDR2 as SYGVKD. The CDR3 length is 13 residues. V lost 8 bases to trimming and J lost 1 base, with 11 bases between them.

This chain joins TRBV21-1 and TRBJ1-2; the tabulated D call, TRBD1, remains unverified against the DNA. TRBV21-1 is a pseudogene segment. The CDR3 covers 16 residues. The chain's CDR3 is CASSKGQGRSNYGYTF. The DNA of the CDR3 is TGTGCCAGCAGCAAAGGACAGGGAAGGTCTAACTATGGCTACACCTTC.

The chain uses TRBV6-5 and TRBJ1-2; D gene uncertain. CDR3 length equals 13 residues. Germline assignment: CDR1 MNHEY and CDR2 SVGAGI. V was cut by 5 bases and J by 3 bases, with 10 bases left in between. The CDR3 sequence is CASSRNGDYGYTF. The CDR3 DNA reads TGTGCCAGCAGTCGGAACGGGGACTATGGCTACACCTTC.

The V gene is TRBV24-1, the J gene TRBJ1-1, with D possibly TRBD1 on 6 matching bases. CDR1 and CDR2 from the germline V gene are KGHDR and SFDVKD. Trimming pared 3 bases from V and 3 bases from J, leaving 13 bases between. The CDR3 sequence is 15 residues long. The CDR3 reads CATSDATKGDTEAFF. The CDR3 nucleotides read TGTGCCACCAGTGATGCCACGAAGGGGGACACTGAAGCTTTCTTT.

This chain joins TRBV28 and TRBJ2-7; D might be TRBD1 (5 bases). The CDR3 spans 18 residues. Germline CDR1 reads MDHEN; CDR2 reads SYDVKM. V was pared by 5 bases and J by 0 bases, with 23 bases between. CDR3 loop: CASSISPGLGAVSYEQYF. CDR3 nucleotides: TGTGCCAGCAGTATCTCCCCTGGGCTTGGGGCGGTCTCCTACGAGCAGTACTTC. The variable domain in full, completed from reference TRBV28 and TRBJ2-7, reads DVKVTQSSRYLVKRTGEKVFLECVQDMDHENMFWYRQDPGLGLRLIYFSYDVKMKEKGDIPEGYSVSREKKERFSLILESASTNQTSMYLCASSISPGLGAVSYEQYFGPGTRLTVT.

V usage is TRBV7-6 and J usage is TRBJ2-3; D call uncertain. The CDR3 runs to 15 residues. The germline CDR1 and CDR2 sequences are SGHVS and FNYEAQ. V was trimmed by 0 bases and J by 6 bases, leaving 13 bases between them. This CDR3 reads CASSLAAALRDTQYF. DNA for the CDR3: TGTGCCAGCAGCTTAGCTGCGGCTTTGCGGGATACGCAGTATTTT.